This TCR beta chain appears in the sequencing data of a study of T cell responses to AZD1222 COVID-19 vaccine. Comment on this clone: No antigen is known for it.

Pooling covered second doses at about 4 or about 12 weeks. Broader study findings: Vaccine-related CD4 TCRs covered spike, predominating at 160-218 and 743-854. Donors were largely white British and mainly female; clonal diversity was possibly underestimated. Sampling that yielded the repertoires occurred only after the peak T cell response.

Germline CDR1 LNHDA, CDR2 SQIVND (reference sequence). The V and J ends lost 10 bases and 1 base respectively, with 11 bases between them. CDR3 length equals 14 residues. Produced via immunoSEQ multiplex PCR; TCRdb's table is partial and in-frame only. The table shows 150,000 or so clones, with approximately 87% occurring only once. This receptor was taken from an adult who received the AZD1222 COVID-19 vaccine. The specimen was peripheral blood, collected 28 days after the second AZD1222 dose. This chain connects TRBV19 to TRBJ2-6; no reliable D call. In DNA, the CDR3 is TGTGCCACCCAGGTTCTATCTGGGGCCAACGTCCTGACTTTC. It is translated as CATQVLSGANVLTF.